A single sample is the source of the 6 T cell receptor beta chains below, sequenced in a study of blood T cell repertoires in COVID-19. This table comes from immunoSEQ multiplex PCR, and its TCRdb copy is limited to in-frame clones, with some not included. The sample lists 200,000 to 250,000 clones; roughly four fifths were seen once. What was sequenced was PBMCs or T cells enriched from blood (not recorded which). These TCRs come from a woman aged 45-65 years who had been exposed to COVID-19.

The chain uses TRBV10-2 and TRBJ2-1; 12 bases match TRBD2. The V and J ends lost 3 bases and 5 bases, in that order; junction bases with no gene match: 5. The CDR3 is 16 amino acids. The V gene's germline CDR1 is WSHSY and CDR2 SAAADI. CDR3 sequence (DNA): TGCGCCAGCAGTGATAGGAGACTAGCGGGGGACAATGAGCAGTTCTTC. It yields the protein CASSDRRLAGDNEQFF.

The chain combines TRBV30 with TRBJ1-1, with D uncertain. This CDR3 has 11 amino acids. Per germline, CDR1 GTSNPN and CDR2 SVGIG (reference sequence). The CDR3 reads CALGVHTEAFF. DNA for the CDR3: TGTGCACTCGGTGTGCACACTGAAGCTTTCTTT.

This clone was detected once. The rearrangement uses TRBV5-1 and TRBJ2-5; the match to TRBD1 covers 7 bases. The CDR3 runs 16 residues. V was clipped by 0 bases and J by 1 base; unmatched bases: 6. Germline lookup yields CDR1 SGHRS and CDR2 YFSETQ. The CDR3 DNA sequence: TGCGCCAGCAGCTTGGACGGGCAGGGGGTCCAAGAGACCCAGTACTTC. Its protein product is CASSLDGQGVQETQYF.

This clone was picked up one time. The V gene is TRBV28, the J gene TRBJ1-5; 7 bases align to TRBD1. CDR3 length: 14 residues. CDR1 is MDHEN and CDR2 is SYDVKM in the germline V gene. CDR3 DNA: TGTGGGAGCTTACAGGGGCTCCGGAATCAGCCCCAGCATTTT. Translated, it gives CGSLQGLRNQPQHF.

The CDR3 sequence: CASSPGVQAFF. The CDR3 coding sequence is TGTGCCAGCAGTCCCGGGGTACAAGCTTTCTTT. The gene calls are TRBV12-3 or TRBV12-4 and TRBJ1-1; D ambiguous. V was trimmed by 5 bases and J by 9 bases, leaving 10 bases between them. This CDR3 contains 11 residues.

For the CDR3, the DNA is TGTGCCACCCGGGACAGGGGAGGCACAGATACGCAGTATTTT. This gives the protein CATRDRGGTDTQYF. The chain couples TRBV10-3 to TRBJ2-3; 10 bases are shared with TRBD1. The V gene's germline CDR1 is ENHRY and CDR2 SYGVKD. This CDR3 is 14 amino acids long. V was pared by 10 bases and J by 1 base, with 5 bases of the junction left unmatched.